The entry that follows covers one T cell receptor (beta chain) sequence. The data derive from a study of blood T cell repertoires in COVID-19. Study at large: COVID-19 samples collected from the United States, Italy and Spain covered acute and convalescent phases. PBMCs, B-cell-depleted T cells, or T cells were the source of the cDNA or gDNA that made up the material.

This CDR3 comprises 14 residues. Deletions cut 1 base from V and 1 base from J, with 7 bases between. Germline values: CDR1 ENHRY, CDR2 SYGVKD. Authors' methods: Using reference gene primer amplification, nucleated cell counts were estimated. Measured with immunoSEQ multiplex PCR; TCRdb has only the in-frame clones, and not every one. V, J and clone size are taken as reported in that table, and D and trimming were inferred from the DNA itself. The sample consists of over 130,000 clones, roughly 85% of them appearing once. This TCR was recovered from a man aged 50-59 years with acute or convalescent COVID-19. The chain is built from TRBV10-3 and TRBJ2-5; D call uncertain. The specimen was peripheral blood. CDR3 sequence reads: CAISEWPSQETQYF. CDR3 sequence (DNA): TGTGCCATCAGTGAGTGGCCAAGCCAAGAGACCCAGTACTTC.